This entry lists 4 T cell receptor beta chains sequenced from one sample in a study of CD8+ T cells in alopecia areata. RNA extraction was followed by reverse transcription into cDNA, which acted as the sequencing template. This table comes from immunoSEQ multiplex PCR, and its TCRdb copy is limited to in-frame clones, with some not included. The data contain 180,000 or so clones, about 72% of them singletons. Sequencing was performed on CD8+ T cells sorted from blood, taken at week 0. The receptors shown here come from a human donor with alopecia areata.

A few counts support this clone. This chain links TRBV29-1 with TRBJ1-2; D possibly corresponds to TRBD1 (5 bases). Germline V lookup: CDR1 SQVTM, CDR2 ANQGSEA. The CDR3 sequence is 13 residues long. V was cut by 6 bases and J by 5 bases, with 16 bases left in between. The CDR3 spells CSVPASRGYGYTF. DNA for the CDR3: TGCAGCGTCCCGGCTTCGCGGGGGTATGGCTACACCTTC. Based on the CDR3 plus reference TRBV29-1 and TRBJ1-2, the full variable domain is SAVISQKPSRDICQRGTSLTIQCQVDSQVTMMFWYRQQPGQSLTLIATANQGSEATYESGFVIDKFPISRPNLTFSTLTVSNMSPEDSSIYLCSVPASRGYGYTFGSGTRLTVV.

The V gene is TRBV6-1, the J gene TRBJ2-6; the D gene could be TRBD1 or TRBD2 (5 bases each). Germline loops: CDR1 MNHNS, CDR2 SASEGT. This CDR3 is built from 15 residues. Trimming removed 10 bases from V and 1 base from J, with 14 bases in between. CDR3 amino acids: CAIGTGDSGANVLTF. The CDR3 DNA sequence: TGTGCCATCGGGACGGGTGATTCTGGGGCCAACGTCCTGACTTTC.

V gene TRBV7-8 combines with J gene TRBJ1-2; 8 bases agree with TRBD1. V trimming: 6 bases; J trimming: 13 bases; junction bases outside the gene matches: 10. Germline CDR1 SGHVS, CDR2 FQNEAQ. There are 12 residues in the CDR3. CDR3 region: CASRQKDRAITF. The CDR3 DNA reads TGTGCCAGCAGGCAGAAGGACAGGGCAATCACCTTC.

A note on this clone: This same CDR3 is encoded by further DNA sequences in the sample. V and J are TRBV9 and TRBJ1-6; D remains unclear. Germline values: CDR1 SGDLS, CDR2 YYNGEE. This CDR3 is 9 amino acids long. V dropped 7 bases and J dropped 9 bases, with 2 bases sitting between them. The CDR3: CASGSPLHF. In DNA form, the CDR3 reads TGTGCCAGCGGTTCACCCCTCCACTTT.